These 2 T cell receptor beta chains share one sample of origin, sequenced in a study of OX40 agonist ivuxolimab in advanced cancers. Sequencing used immunoSEQ multiplex PCR; TCRdb keeps in-frame clones, though not all of them. This table has about 80,000 clones, roughly 91% appearing once. The input for sequencing was CD4+ or CD8+ T cells sorted from blood, taken in a trial of the OX40 agonist ivuxolimab. The receptors originated from an adult with an advanced solid tumor such as melanoma, head and neck, liver or kidney cancer.

This clone was seen once. This chain joins TRBV28 and TRBJ1-2, with unresolved D. In germline, CDR1 is MDHEN, CDR2 SYDVKM. This CDR3 is built from 12 residues. V dropped 5 bases and J dropped 5 bases, with 9 bases sitting between them. CDR3: CASSPKQYGYTF. The CDR3 nucleotides are TGTGCCAGCAGTCCAAAACAGTATGGCTACACCTTC.

V usage is TRBV7-2 and J usage is TRBJ2-1; the D gene is possibly TRBD1 (6 bases). Germline CDR1 is SGHTA and CDR2 is FQGNSA. CDR3 length: 15 amino acids. V was clipped by 0 bases and J by 2 bases, with 8 bases between them. The CDR3 protein is CASSLATGTYNEQFF. CDR3 DNA sequence: TGTGCCAGCAGCTTAGCGACAGGAACCTACAATGAGCAGTTCTTC.